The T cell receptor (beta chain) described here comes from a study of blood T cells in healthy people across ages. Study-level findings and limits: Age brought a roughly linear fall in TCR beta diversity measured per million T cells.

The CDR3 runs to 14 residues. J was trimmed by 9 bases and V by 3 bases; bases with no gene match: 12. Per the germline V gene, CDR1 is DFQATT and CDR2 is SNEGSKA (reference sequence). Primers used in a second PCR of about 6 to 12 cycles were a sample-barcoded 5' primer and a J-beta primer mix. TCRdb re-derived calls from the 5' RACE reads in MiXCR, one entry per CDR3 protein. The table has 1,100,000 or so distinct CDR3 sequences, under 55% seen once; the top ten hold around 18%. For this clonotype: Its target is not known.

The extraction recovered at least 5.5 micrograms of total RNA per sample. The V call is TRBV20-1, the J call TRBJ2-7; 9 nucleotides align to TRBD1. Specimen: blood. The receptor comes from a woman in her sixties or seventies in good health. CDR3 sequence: CSARAPGTGFGQYF. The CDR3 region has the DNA TGCAGTGCTAGGGCTCCCGGGACAGGGTTCGGGCAGTACTTC.